The rows below give T cell receptor beta chains drawn from one sample of a study of blood T cell repertoires in COVID-19. Sequencing used immunoSEQ multiplex PCR; TCRdb keeps in-frame clones, though not all of them. The sample holds 190,000 or so clones, roughly nine tenths seen once. The sequencing input was peripheral blood. The receptors stem from a woman between 25 and 40 years old with active or convalescent COVID-19. Each CDR3 is given with its conserved first and last residue. The D gene is left open where the match is weak. Not every row has a clone size; where given, it reads once, few, many or a size class.

TRBV28	once	TRBJ1-1	TRBD1	CASREPAGGILAALTEAFF	TGTGCCAGCCGAGAGCCAGCAGGGGGAATTTTAGCGGCTTTGACTGAAGCTTTCTTT
TRBV5-1	NA	TRBJ1-1	NA	CASRQFEGNTEAFF	TGCGCCAGCAGACAGTTTGAGGGAAACACTGAAGCTTTCTTT
TRBV18	few	TRBJ1-5	NA	CASSQQPSNQPQHF	TGTGCCAGCTCACAACAGCCTAGCAATCAGCCCCAGCATTTT
TRBV30	NA	TRBJ2-7	TRBD1	CAWNRGQYEQYF	TGTGCCTGGAACAGGGGGCAGTACGAGCAGTACTTC
TRBV5-6	NA	TRBJ2-1	NA	CASSLPNPGDEQFF	TGTGCCAGCAGCCTGCCGAACCCGGGGGATGAGCAGTTCTTC
TRBV10-2	few	TRBJ2-7	TRBD2	CASSDAGDSYEQYF	TGCGCCAGCAGTGATGCGGGAGACTCCTACGAGCAGTACTTC
TRBV11-3	NA	TRBJ1-3	TRBD1	CASRQGAEGNTIYF	TGTGCCAGCAGACAGGGGGCAGAAGGAAACACCATATATTTT
TRBV18	NA	TRBJ2-7	NA	CASSPTGTYEQYF	TGTGCCAGCTCACCCACAGGGACCTACGAGCAGTACTTC
TRBV28	NA	TRBJ2-7	TRBD1	CASSLVGQGTYEQYF	TGTGCCAGCAGTTTAGTTGGACAGGGAACCTACGAGCAGTACTTC
TRBV19	NA	TRBJ2-5	TRBD1	CASSGGTGGRTQYF	TGTGCCAGTAGTGGGGGGACAGGGGGACGGACCCAGTACTTC
TRBV28	NA	TRBJ1-4	TRBD1	CASNRDSGEKLFF	TGTGCCAGCAACAGGGACAGCGGAGAAAAACTGTTTTTT
TRBV14	NA	TRBJ2-7	NA	CASSRQRYEQYF	TGTGCCAGCAGCCGTCAGCGGTACGAGCAGTACTTC
TRBV7-6	NA	TRBJ2-7	TRBD1	CASSAWGTGKYEQYF	TGTGCCAGCAGCGCCTGGGGGACAGGGAAGTACGAGCAGTACTTC
TRBV5-6	NA	TRBJ1-4	TRBD1	CASNSGGATNEKLFF	TGTGCCAGCAACTCAGGGGGCGCAACTAATGAAAAACTGTTTTTT
TRBV29-1	once	TRBJ1-2	NA	CSVTSGPYGYTF	TGCAGCGTAACAAGCGGGCCTTATGGCTACACCTTC
TRBV11-3	NA	TRBJ2-1	TRBD2	CASRRLAGGDNEQFF	TGTGCCAGCAGACGACTAGCGGGGGGTGACAATGAGCAGTTCTTC
TRBV28	NA	TRBJ1-2	NA	CASTIGRAPSSYGYTF	TGTGCCAGCACTATAGGCAGGGCCCCAAGTAGCTATGGCTACACCTTC
TRBV6-5	NA	TRBJ2-4	TRBD2	CASRGLAGGGNIQYF	TGTGCCAGCAGGGGACTAGCGGGAGGTGGAAACATTCAGTACTTC
TRBV9	NA	TRBJ2-3	TRBD1	CASSVGGGLEGTATDTQYF	TGTGCCAGCAGCGTAGGAGGTGGTCTTGAGGGGACAGCTACAGATACGCAGTATTTT
TRBV5-4	few	TRBJ1-1	NA	CASSPRFPNTEAFF	TGTGCCAGCAGCCCCCGGTTCCCGAACACTGAAGCTTTCTTT
TRBV2	NA	TRBJ1-3	TRBD1	CASSRQGRAGNTIYF	TGTGCCAGCAGCCGACAGGGAAGGGCTGGAAACACCATATATTTT
TRBV5-1	NA	TRBJ1-2	TRBD1	CASSWGTASNYGYTF	TGCGCCAGCAGCTGGGGGACAGCAAGTAACTATGGCTACACCTTC
TRBV7-2	NA	TRBJ1-6	NA	CASSLGSRVNSPLHF	TGTGCCAGCAGCTTAGGTTCCAGGGTTAATTCACCCCTCCACTTT
TRBV27	NA	TRBJ1-5	NA	CASSLGWGGGQPQHF	TGTGCCAGCAGTTTAGGATGGGGGGGTGGTCAGCCCCAGCATTTT
TRBV18	NA	TRBJ1-2	NA	CASSPQGRSNYGYTF	TGTGCCAGCTCACCACAGGGGCGGTCTAACTATGGCTACACCTTC
TRBV19	NA	TRBJ1-4	NA	CASTPGQFNEKLFF	TGTGCCAGTACCCCAGGGCAGTTCAATGAAAAACTGTTTTTT
TRBV28	NA	TRBJ1-1	TRBD1	CASRDRLNTEAFF	TGTGCCAGCCGGGACAGGCTGAACACTGAAGCTTTCTTT
TRBV11-3	NA	TRBJ2-1	NA	CASRSGGGGYNEQFF	TGTGCCAGCCGATCAGGAGGGGGGGGATACAATGAGCAGTTCTTC
TRBV10-3	NA	TRBJ1-5	TRBD1	CAISESGQGYQPQHF	TGTGCCATCAGTGAGTCGGGACAGGGCTATCAGCCCCAGCATTTT
TRBV28	NA	TRBJ2-7	NA	CASTIGGNYEQYF	TGTGCCAGCACCATAGGAGGAAACTACGAGCAGTACTTC
TRBV5-6	NA	TRBJ1-5	NA	CASQRMGRDLDSNQPQHF	TGTGCCAGCCAGAGGATGGGCAGGGATTTAGATAGCAATCAGCCCCAGCATTTT
TRBV10-2	NA	TRBJ1-4	NA	CASSAAEKLFF	TGCGCCAGCAGTGCGGCGGAGAAACTGTTTTTT
TRBV5-1	NA	TRBJ1-3	TRBD1	CASTTGTGYLTAGNTIYF	TGCGCCAGCACTACTGGGACAGGGTACCTAACGGCTGGAAACACCATATATTTT
TRBV6-4	once	TRBJ2-1	TRBD1	CASSETGVDEQFF	TGTGCCAGCAGTGAGACAGGGGTTGATGAGCAGTTCTTC
TRBV6-6	NA	TRBJ1-1	TRBD1	CASSPNRGTNTEAFF	TGTGCCAGCAGCCCTAACAGGGGGACGAACACTGAAGCTTTCTTT
TRBV13	NA	TRBJ2-1	TRBD2	CASSPQLAGTYNEQFF	TGTGCCAGCAGCCCTCAACTAGCGGGGACCTACAATGAGCAGTTCTTC
TRBV3-1/TRBV3-2	NA	TRBJ2-7	TRBD2	CASSPGLAGGDEQYF	TGTGCCAGCAGCCCGGGACTAGCGGGGGGTGACGAGCAGTACTTC
TRBV12-3/TRBV12-4	NA	TRBJ2-1	NA	CASTLQVVQFF	TGTGCCAGCACCCTCCAGGTGGTGCAGTTCTTC
TRBV27	NA	TRBJ1-2	NA	CATGTNYGYTF	TGTGCCACAGGAACCAACTATGGCTACACCTTC
TRBV2	once	TRBJ1-4	NA	CASRQGGEKLFF	TGTGCCAGCAGACAGGGTGGTGAAAAACTGTTTTTT